The rows below give T cell receptor beta chains drawn from one sample of a study of blood T cell repertoires in COVID-19. Using immunoSEQ multiplex PCR, the repertoire was profiled, and TCRdb retains in-frame clones only, with some absent. The repertoire includes 70,000 or so clones, 86% of them detected once, and 10% to 15% sits in the top ten. The specimen sequenced was peripheral blood. These receptors originate from an older woman with acute or convalescent COVID-19. Both conserved end residues are part of each CDR3. D genes are given only for firm matches. Clone size is shown for a subset of rows, as once, few, many or a class of expanded clone.

clone_size j_call d_call v_call cdr3_aa cdr3_nt
- TRBJ2-1 TRBD2 TRBV7-3 CASSPGTRSNEQFF TGTGCCAGCAGCCCCGGGACTAGGAGCAATGAGCAGTTCTTC
- TRBJ2-7 TRBD1 TRBV6-5 CASSSGGSYEQYF TGTGCCAGCAGTTCAGGGGGCTCCTACGAGCAGTACTTC
- TRBJ2-5 - TRBV4-1 CASSQSDRLGTQYF TGCGCCAGCAGCCAGAGCGACCGCCTGGGGACCCAGTACTTC
- TRBJ2-3 TRBD1 TRBV5-1 CASSLDRGGGRTDTQYF TGCGCCAGCAGCCTGGACAGGGGAGGAGGTCGGACAGATACGCAGTATTTT
- TRBJ2-7 - TRBV28 CASSRPSTNEQYF TGTGCCAGCAGCCGCCCCTCTACGAACGAGCAGTACTTC
- TRBJ1-4 TRBD1 TRBV6-5 CASSKTGSNEKLFF TGTGCCAGCAGTAAGACAGGGTCTAATGAAAAACTGTTTTTT
- TRBJ1-2 TRBD1 TRBV2 CASKREQGGYTF TGTGCCAGCAAACGGGAACAGGGGGGCTACACCTTC
- TRBJ2-7 - TRBV7-2 CASSRGGAYEQYF TGTGCCAGCAGCCGCGGCGGGGCCTACGAGCAGTACTTC
- TRBJ1-1 - TRBV6-5 CASSYAATTFF TGTGCCAGCAGTTACGCGGCAACGACTTTCTTT
- TRBJ2-5 - TRBV12-3/TRBV12-4 CASSFGPGETQYF -
- TRBJ1-2 TRBD1 TRBV19 CASSEGGSNGYTF TGTGCCAGTAGTGAAGGGGGCTCCAACGGCTACACCTTC
- TRBJ2-3 - TRBV30 CAWSREGVQYF TGTGCCTGGAGCCGAGAGGGTGTTCAGTATTTT
- TRBJ1-1 TRBD1 TRBV10-2 CASSATGDNTEAFF TGCGCCAGCAGTGCTACAGGGGATAACACTGAAGCTTTCTTT
- TRBJ1-2 - TRBV15 CATSRDWTARGYTF TGTGCCACCAGCAGAGATTGGACAGCTCGTGGCTACACCTTC
- TRBJ2-7 TRBD2 TRBV10-2 CASSDPGSGSSSYEQYF TGCGCCAGCAGTGACCCCGGTAGCGGGTCGAGCTCCTACGAGCAGTACTTC
- TRBJ1-3 - TRBV15 CATSRGRRNTIYF TGTGCCACCAGCAGAGGGAGGAGGAACACCATATATTTT
- TRBJ2-3 - TRBV27 CASSLERATDTQYF TGTGCCAGCAGTTTGGAGAGGGCCACAGATACGCAGTATTTT
- TRBJ2-3 - TRBV19 CASSNRRSVTDTQYF TGTGCCAGTAGTAACCGCAGGTCTGTCACAGATACGCAGTATTTT
once TRBJ1-5 - TRBV3-1/TRBV3-2 CASSQGGGEVGNQPQHF TGTGCCAGCAGCCAAGGAGGGGGGGAGGTGGGCAATCAGCCCCAGCATTTT
- TRBJ2-3 - TRBV24-1 CATSENYGGLVYF TGTGCCACCAGTGAGAACTACGGGGGGCTTGTGTATTTT
- TRBJ2-5 - TRBV14 CASSRLRETQYF TGTGCCAGCAGCCGCCTACGAGAGACCCAGTACTTC
- TRBJ1-2 TRBD1 TRBV6-5 CASSYSGQGARGYTF TGTGCCAGCAGTTACTCGGGCCAGGGGGCGCGTGGCTACACCTTC
- TRBJ2-2 TRBD1 TRBV6-5 CASGRRGGAGELFF TGTGCCAGCGGTCGTAGAGGGGGCGCCGGGGAGCTGTTTTTT
- TRBJ1-3 TRBD1 TRBV7-9 CASSPKDRAIGNTIYF TGTGCCAGCAGCCCTAAGGACAGGGCTATCGGAAACACCATATATTTT
few TRBJ2-2 - TRBV19 CASAGFTGELFF TGTGCCAGTGCAGGGTTCACCGGGGAGCTGTTTTTT
- TRBJ2-5 - TRBV18 CASSLSQGGGGETQYF TGTGCCAGCTCCCTGTCCCAGGGAGGTGGTGGAGAGACCCAGTACTTC
- TRBJ2-3 TRBD2 TRBV2 CASRPGTSANTDTQYF TGTGCCAGCAGGCCCGGAACTAGCGCAAACACAGATACGCAGTATTTT
- TRBJ2-7 - TRBV3-1/TRBV3-2 CASSPWASDGEQYF TGTGCCAGCAGCCCATGGGCTAGCGACGGGGAGCAGTACTTC
- TRBJ2-3 - TRBV5-1 CASSSLGAPDTQYF TGCGCCAGCAGCTCCCTCGGAGCGCCAGATACGCAGTATTTT
- TRBJ2-2 - TRBV7-6 CASSIRGGGTGELFF TGTGCCAGCAGTATCAGGGGCGGGGGTACCGGGGAGCTGTTTTTT
- TRBJ2-1 TRBD2 TRBV18 CASSELAGDYNEQFF TGTGCCAGCTCGGAACTAGCGGGGGACTACAATGAGCAGTTCTTC
- TRBJ1-5 - TRBV12-3/TRBV12-4 CASSLKEGQPQHF TGTGCCAGCAGCCTTAAGGAGGGTCAGCCCCAGCATTTT
- TRBJ1-5 TRBD1 TRBV28 CASAGQGFHQPQHF TGTGCCAGCGCCGGACAGGGCTTTCATCAGCCCCAGCATTTT
- TRBJ2-2 TRBD2 TRBV11-2 CASRRLASNTGELFF TGTGCCAGCAGAAGACTAGCGTCGAACACCGGGGAGCTGTTTTTT
once TRBJ2-5 TRBD2 TRBV7-2 CASSLGALAGGRQETQYF TGTGCCAGCAGCTTAGGGGCACTAGCGGGGGGGAGACAAGAGACCCAGTACTTC
- TRBJ2-1 - TRBV21-1 CASSCESSPSYNEQFF TGTGCCAGCAGCTGTGAAAGTAGTCCGTCCTACAATGAGCAGTTCTTC
- TRBJ1-1 - TRBV3-1/TRBV3-2 CASSSWEGREAFF TGTGCCAGCAGCTCCTGGGAAGGGAGGGAAGCTTTCTTT
- TRBJ2-1 TRBD2 TRBV10-3 CAISEGTSGGRPTYNEQFF TGTGCCATCAGTGAGGGGACTAGCGGGGGGCGCCCTACTTACAATGAGCAGTTCTTC
- TRBJ1-1 TRBD1 TRBV18 CASSPPGQNMNTEAFF TGTGCCAGCTCCCCGCCGGGACAGAACATGAACACTGAAGCTTTCTTT
- TRBJ2-7 - TRBV14 CASSRGQGRYGEQYF TGTGCCAGCAGCCGAGGTCAGGGGAGATATGGCGAGCAGTACTTC
- TRBJ2-3 TRBD2 TRBV4-2 CASSQASGGDTDTQYF TGTGCCAGCAGCCAAGCTAGCGGGGGGGATACAGATACGCAGTATTTT
- TRBJ1-1 TRBD1 TRBV5-1 CASSSGQENTEAFF TGCGCCAGCAGTTCGGGACAGGAGAACACTGAAGCTTTCTTT
- TRBJ1-2 - TRBV12-3/TRBV12-4 CASSLPGAYGYTF TGTGCCAGCAGTTTACCAGGGGCCTATGGCTACACCTTC
- TRBJ2-1 TRBD1 TRBV3-1/TRBV3-2 CASRKQGANEQFF TGTGCCAGCAGGAAACAGGGGGCTAATGAGCAGTTCTTC
- TRBJ1-2 TRBD1 TRBV7-2 CASSLSTSFRRLGGGYTF TGTGCCAGCAGCTTATCTACTTCATTTCGCCGGTTAGGGGGCGGCTACACCTTC
- TRBJ2-5 TRBD1 TRBV5-6 CASSLGDRDWETQYF TGTGCCAGCAGCTTGGGGGACAGGGACTGGGAGACCCAGTACTTC
- TRBJ2-1 TRBD2 TRBV7-9 CASSLRGDNEQFF TGTGCCAGCAGCTTACGGGGGGACAATGAGCAGTTCTTC
- TRBJ2-5 TRBD1 TRBV5-1 CASRGTGEETQYF TGCGCCAGCAGGGGGACAGGGGAAGAGACCCAGTACTTC
- TRBJ1-2 - TRBV30 CAWSVSGIGYTF TGTGCCTGGAGTGTATCCGGGATCGGCTACACCTTC
- TRBJ1-2 - TRBV7-9 CASSKVPGQNYGYTF TGTGCCAGCAGCAAAGTCCCGGGACAAAACTATGGCTACACCTTC
- TRBJ1-1 TRBD1 TRBV13 CASSPGQGRSTEAFF TGTGCCAGCAGCCCCGGACAGGGTCGAAGCACTGAAGCTTTCTTT
- TRBJ2-3 - TRBV7-6 CASSLGTAAGAQYF TGTGCCAGCAGCTTAGGGACCGCGGCCGGGGCGCAGTATTTT